These T cell receptor beta chains were read from a single sample in a study of vaccination and CD4 T cells after COVID-19. TCRdb re-called the PCR reads through MiXCR, storing one row per CDR3 protein. The table has under 15,000 distinct CDR3 sequences, approximately 61% seen once. No antigen is known for these receptors. The sample in question was CD4+ T cells from blood, cultured in vitro, obtained before SARS-CoV-2 vaccination. The source of these receptors is a human donor who had recovered from COVID-19. Each CDR3 is given with its conserved first and last residue. Each record gives: J gene, D gene, V gene, clone size, CDR3 DNA, CDR3 protein. A D gene is named only where the DNA matches it firmly. Only part of the rows carry a size: once, few, many, or a class if the clone is expanded.

>TRBJ1-6|-|TRBV4-1|-
TGCGCCAGCAGCCAAGGGGGGAGCTCCGACGGGCATTCACCCCTCCACTTT
CASSQGGSSDGHSPLHF
>TRBJ2-3|-|TRBV20-1|few
TGCAGTGGTCTCGGTGGGGTCGTCACAGATACGCAGTATTTT
CSGLGGVVTDTQYF
>TRBJ1-5|-|TRBV7-9|-
TGTGCCAGCAGCGTTCAGGGGAGGGGGCAGCCCCAGCATTTT
CASSVQGRGQPQHF
>TRBJ2-3|TRBD1|TRBV11-3|once
TGTGCCAGCAGCCCGCCGGGACAGGGCATAGATACGCAGTATTTT
CASSPPGQGIDTQYF
>TRBJ1-5|-|TRBV20-1|-
TGCAGTGCTAGAAGAGGGATGGAGCCCCAGCATTTT
CSARRGMEPQHF
>TRBJ1-2|-|TRBV24-1|-
TGTGCCACCAATGAGTCCCCTGATGGCTACACCTTC
CATNESPDGYTF
>TRBJ1-1|-|TRBV5-3|-
TGTGCCAGCAGCTTTGATGGGAGGTCGAACACTGAAGCTTTCTTT
CASSFDGRSNTEAFF
>TRBJ2-2|-|TRBV7-9|-
TGTGCCAGGTCCTTTTATACCGGGGAGCTGTTTTTT
CARSFYTGELFF
>TRBJ2-3|TRBD2|TRBV20-1|-
TGCAGTGGAAGGGAGGGCCCAGGTAATGCAGATACGCAGTATTTT
CSGREGPGNADTQYF
>TRBJ1-1|-|TRBV7-2|once
TGTGCCAGCAGCTCAGCGAGAAGAGCGGCTGAAGCTTTCTTT
CASSSARRAAEAFF
>TRBJ1-5|-|TRBV28|few
TGTGCCAGCACCCCCCCGGACTTAAATCAGCCCCAGCATTTT
CASTPPDLNQPQHF
>TRBJ1-6|TRBD1|TRBV9|-
TGTGCCAGCAGCGGCGGACAGGGACAATCACCCCTCCACTTT
CASSGGQGQSPLHF
>TRBJ1-2|-|TRBV6-5|-
TGTGCCAGCAGTTACTCGAGACCCCCGGGCGTCTACACCTTC
CASSYSRPPGVYTF
>TRBJ2-7|TRBD2|TRBV4-3|once
TGCGCCAGCAGCCAAGAACTAGCGGCCCCCTACGAGCAGTACTTC
CASSQELAAPYEQYF
>TRBJ2-5|-|TRBV12-3/TRBV12-4|-
TGTGCCAGCAGTTTGGGGGGGACCCAGTACTTC
CASSLGGTQYF
>TRBJ1-2|-|TRBV30|-
TGTGCCTGGAGAGGACCTCCGACTAACTATGGCTACACCTTC
CAWRGPPTNYGYTF
>TRBJ2-5|-|TRBV29-1|-
TGCAGCTGTAACAGGGAGCAGACCCAGTACTTC
CSCNREQTQYF
>TRBJ1-5|-|TRBV19|-
TGTGCCAGTAGTACCGGTGATGGGGGCAATCAGCCCCAGCATTTT
CASSTGDGGNQPQHF
>TRBJ1-2|-|TRBV10-3|-
TGTGCCATCAGTGAGACGGATGACTATGGCTACACCTTC
CAISETDDYGYTF
>TRBJ1-6|-|TRBV30|-
TGTGCCTGGAGTGGGGGGGCGCAATGGAATTCACCCCTCCACTTT
CAWSGGAQWNSPLHF
>TRBJ2-5|TRBD2|TRBV5-6|-
TGTGCCAGCAGCTTGTCGGCTAGCGGGGAGACCCAGTACTTC
CASSLSASGETQYF
>TRBJ2-7|-|TRBV5-4|-
TGTGCCAGCAGCTTGGGTTCAAACTACGAGCAGTACTTC
CASSLGSNYEQYF
>TRBJ2-5|-|TRBV5-4|few
TGTGCCAGCAGCTTGAAAAGGGGAAGAGAGACCCAGTACTTC
CASSLKRGRETQYF
>TRBJ2-1|TRBD2|TRBV28|few
TGTGCCAGCAGTTTATCGGGACTAGGTTACAATGAGCAGTTCTTC
CASSLSGLGYNEQFF
>TRBJ1-5|-|TRBV19|-
TGTGCCAGTAGTACCCTGGAGTTTTATAGCAATCAGCCCCAGCATTTT
CASSTLEFYSNQPQHF
>TRBJ2-1|TRBD2|TRBV20-1|-
TGCAGTGCTAGAGATGCGGCCAGCGGGGAAAGGAATGAGCAGTTCTTC
CSARDAASGERNEQFF
>TRBJ1-1|TRBD1|TRBV2|once
TGTGCCAGCAGTGCGGGACAGGGAGTCCTTAACACTGAAGCTTTCTTT
CASSAGQGVLNTEAFF
>TRBJ2-5|TRBD1|TRBV5-1|-
TGCGCCAGCAGGTCCGGGACAGGAGCTCAAGAGACCCAGTACTTC
CASRSGTGAQETQYF
>TRBJ1-1|-|TRBV7-9|-
TGTGCCAGCAGCTTAGCTTCCCTCGGAAGCCCTGAAGCTTTCTTT
CASSLASLGSPEAFF
>TRBJ1-5|TRBD1|TRBV20-1|-
TGCAGTGCTGTACCCGGGACAGGGATGGCCTGGAGCAATCAGCCCCAGCATTTT
CSAVPGTGMAWSNQPQHF
>TRBJ2-7|TRBD1|TRBV19|-
TGTGCCAGTAGTAATACAGGGGTCTACGAGCAGTACTTC
CASSNTGVYEQYF
>TRBJ2-5|TRBD2|TRBV19|-
TGTGCCAGTAACGCGGGGGGGGCGGAGACCCAGTACTTC
CASNAGGAETQYF
>TRBJ2-1|-|TRBV7-9|-
TGTGCCAGCAGCCCGAGCAGAGAGCAGTTCTTC
CASSPSREQFF
>TRBJ1-1|TRBD1|TRBV7-8|-
TGTGCCAGCAGCTTAACCGGGACAGGGGGCGTGCGGCACACTGAAGCTTTCTTT
CASSLTGTGGVRHTEAFF
>TRBJ1-2|-|TRBV7-9|once
TGTGCCAGCAGCTCCCTCGCCGGAGGAAATCTCTATGGCTACACCTTC
CASSSLAGGNLYGYTF
>TRBJ1-2|-|TRBV15|medium-sized
TGTGCCACCAGCAGAGGGGAGGGCAGCTATGGCTACACCTTC
CATSRGEGSYGYTF
>TRBJ1-2|TRBD1|TRBV7-2|few
TGTGCCAGCAGCTACACAGGGGACTATGGCTACACCTTC
CASSYTGDYGYTF
>TRBJ1-2|-|TRBV12-3/TRBV12-4|-
TGTGCCAGCGGCCTGTTGCAGGGGCGCTATAACTATGGCTACACCTTC
CASGLLQGRYNYGYTF
>TRBJ2-7|-|TRBV20-1|few
TGCAGTGCTAGATCCGGGGAGCCCTACGAGCAGTACTTC
CSARSGEPYEQYF
>TRBJ1-6|-|TRBV6-2/TRBV6-3|-
TGTGCCAGCAGTTACGACGTGAGCTCCTATAATTCACCCCTCCACTTT
CASSYDVSSYNSPLHF
>TRBJ2-1|-|TRBV7-9|-
TGTGCCAGCAGCCCGGGACTTCTATCCTACAATGAGCAGTTCTTC
CASSPGLLSYNEQFF
>TRBJ1-5|-|TRBV19|-
TGTGCCAGTAGTGTTTCAGGGAGCAATCAGCCCCAGCATTTT
CASSVSGSNQPQHF
>TRBJ1-4|TRBD1|TRBV20-1|-
TGCAGTGCTATGGACAGGAATGAAAAACTGTTTTTT
CSAMDRNEKLFF
>TRBJ2-1|TRBD2|TRBV19|-
TGTGCCAGTAGTCTCCGGGTAGCGGGGACCCCCTACAATGAGCAGTTCTTC
CASSLRVAGTPYNEQFF
>TRBJ2-3|-|TRBV19|once
TGTGCCAGTAGTATTGAGGGTAGGTCCCCAGATACGCAGTATTTT
CASSIEGRSPDTQYF
>TRBJ1-2|-|TRBV20-1|-
TGCAGTGCTAGAGGGACGGGGATTAACTATGGCTACACCTTC
CSARGTGINYGYTF
>TRBJ1-5|-|TRBV27|few
TGTGCCAGCAGTTTTACTGATCAGCGGGCCCAGCATTTT
CASSFTDQRAQHF